This TCR beta chain was captured by sequencing in a study of OX40 agonist ivuxolimab in advanced cancers. Background on the study: Therapy given before enrollment (anti-PD-1, anti-PD-L1 or anti-CTLA-4) was allowed, and over 35% had some. Study-wide results and limits: Researchers did not establish what antigens the expanded peripheral T cells target.

This CDR3 comprises 14 residues. The V gene's germline CDR1 is SGHDN and CDR2 FVKESK. The V gene end was trimmed by 2 bases and the J gene end by 1 base; junction bases not matched to a gene: 1. Using immunoSEQ multiplex PCR, the repertoire was profiled, and TCRdb retains in-frame clones only, with some absent. This table holds tens of thousands of clones, 60% to 80% found once. With respect to this clone: Antigen specificity is unknown.

This chain joins TRBV14 and TRBJ1-1; TRBD1 agrees at 7 bases. The TCR sequence derives from an adult with an advanced solid tumor such as melanoma, head and neck, liver or kidney cancer. This material consisted of CD4+ or CD8+ T cells sorted from blood, taken in a trial of the OX40 agonist ivuxolimab. The DNA for the CDR3 is TGTGCCAGCAGCCAACGGACAGGGAACACTGAAGCTTTCTTT. As protein: CASSQRTGNTEAFF.